The clone carrying this TCR beta chain was observed a single time. The data were obtained in a study of blood T cell repertoires in COVID-19. The CDR3 sequence is 16 residues long. Germline CDR1 reads SGHAT; CDR2 reads FQNNGV. Trimming took 4 bases from V and 10 from J, leaving 20 bases between them. Generated by immunoSEQ multiplex PCR, the TCRdb table keeps only in-frame clones and is missing some. The data contain roughly 190,000 clones, about nine tenths of them seen just once; the ten biggest clones take up approximately 1.1%. The V gene is TRBV11-2, the J gene TRBJ1-6; D perhaps matches TRBD1 (6 bases). The sample taken for sequencing was peripheral blood. The source of this sequence is a man aged 25 to 45 with acute or convalescent COVID-19. For the CDR3, the DNA is TGTGCCAGCAGCTCCCTTAGGGCAGGGGTAGAATCACCCCTCCACTTT. Amino acid sequence: CASSSLRAGVESPLHF.